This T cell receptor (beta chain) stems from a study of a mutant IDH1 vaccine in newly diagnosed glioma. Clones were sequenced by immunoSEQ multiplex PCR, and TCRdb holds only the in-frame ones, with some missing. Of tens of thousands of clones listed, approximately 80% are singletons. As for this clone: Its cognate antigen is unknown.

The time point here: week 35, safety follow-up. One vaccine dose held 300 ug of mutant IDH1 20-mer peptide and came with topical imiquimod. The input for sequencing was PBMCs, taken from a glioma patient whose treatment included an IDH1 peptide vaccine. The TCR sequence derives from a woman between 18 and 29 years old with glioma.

The CDR3 nucleotides read TGTGCCAGCACATCACTTAGGAATGAGCAGTTCTTC. Translation gives CASTSLRNEQFF. J is TRBJ2-1 and V is TRBV7-9, with D hard to call. The CDR3 covers 12 residues. Germline V gene lookup returns CDR1 SEHNR and CDR2 FQNEAQ (reference sequence). Trimming cost V 7 bases and J 7 bases, with 11 bases left between them.